The T cell receptor (beta chain) under discussion was sequenced for a study of T cell responses to AZD1222 COVID-19 vaccine (dated by TCRdb to 2020 to 2023). Context from the whole study: TCR sequencing covered fewer than 250 trial participants: 200 to 220 given two doses of AZD1222 and approximately 26 given two doses of MenACWY control vaccine. Trial participants were enrolled by age into subgroups of 18-55, 56-69 and 70-plus years, and roughly 150, 30 and 60 TCR-sequenced participants, respectively, were included in these subgroups.

The sample's time point label, in plain terms: about 28 days (+/-7) after the second vaccine dose. AZD1222 recipients given second doses at about 4 weeks or at about 12 weeks were pooled, since spike-specific TCR depth and breadth were not found to differ between the two schedules. Vaccinee samples were obtained from the UK trials COV001 and COV002, which included a single-blind randomized controlled phase 2/3 trial of AZD1222 (ChAdOx1 nCoV-19) in healthy adults. Trial participant PBMC samples were collected at day 0 and day 28 after the second dose for TCRbeta chain sequencing. The CDR3 regions of human TCRbeta chains were subjected to immunosequencing. The original pipeline was this. TCRs in the repertoires were compared against a reference library of SARS-CoV-2-specific TCRs that had been generated with the MIRA antigen-specificity platform. Breadth was defined as the fraction of unique TCRs that were SARS-CoV-2-associated, and depth was defined as the fraction of total T cells that were SARS-CoV-2-associated. Using the MIRA data, every spike-specific TCR was mapped to the spike region that the TCR reacted to and assigned to either a CD4 or a CD8 class. Log10-transformed breadth and depth values were compared by one-way ANOVA with Sidak's multiple comparisons tests. This is the immuneACCESS table as TCRdb keeps it, with only in-frame sequences that have V and J called. A part of the clones is gone; compared with another copy, unresolved V genes explain less than half, and the rest is unexplained. That table is the source of V, J and clone size, and D and trimming were worked out from the DNA. The sample includes approximately 180,000 clones, with around 90% observed a single time. Of the sample, 26% falls within the top ten clones.

Remarks on this clone: It has no known antigen specificity. Qualities for individual bases were not recorded, and no much larger clone is one base off.

Beyond this particular receptor, the publication reports: The 56-69-year group was small, and its depth increase did not reach significance, likely because of low power. Participants were mostly white British, with more females than males. The authors suggested clonal diversity may have been underestimated. Epitopes outside the regions mutated in the B.1.351 and B.1.1.7 variants were reportedly recognized by nearly half of the unique spike-specific TCRs. Because no day 14 peak-response samples were available, the repertoires could be characterized only after the peak T cell response. Spike-specific TCR breadth and depth rose significantly after two AZD1222 doses compared with day 0 and with MenACWY recipients. Conclusions about previously exposed vaccinees are limited, since just 5 to 7 AZD1222 recipients were seropositive for SARS-CoV-2 at baseline. Vaccine-associated CD4 TCRs spanned the whole spike protein, with dominant responses in regions 160-218 and 743-854.

The receptor was isolated from an adult who received the AZD1222 COVID-19 vaccine. The specimen was peripheral blood, collected 28 days after the second AZD1222 dose.

The CDR3 loop reads CATGPLGSTDTQYF. DNA sequence: TGTGCCACAGGGCCTCTAGGGAGCACAGATACGCAGTATTTT. In this chain, TRBV6-5 is recombined with TRBJ2-3; TRBD1 is possibly the D segment (5 matching bases). Including cysteine and phenylalanine, the CDR3 has 14 amino acids. Only the CDR3 region is kept as DNA, spanning 42 bases read in frame from base 1. CDR1 and CDR2 are drawn from the germline V gene: MNHEY, SVGAGI. The V and J ends are trimmed by 10 bases and 0 bases, leaving 14 bases between them.